This is a list of T cell receptor beta chains from one sample in a study of siplizumab effects on memory and regulatory T cells. Sequenced by immunoSEQ multiplex PCR; TCRdb stores in-frame clones only, minus some. Of some 100,000 clones detected, more than 85% appear once; the ten largest clones hold under 8.5%. Sequencing used CD8+ T cells sorted from blood. These receptors were obtained from a human donor in good health. Both conserved end residues are part of each CDR3. A D gene is named only where the DNA matches it firmly. A row's size may be missing; if present it is once, few, many or a size class.

v_call,d_call,clone_size,j_call,cdr3_nt,cdr3_aa
TRBV7-9,NA,once,TRBJ2-1,TGTGCCAGCAGGCGGACATCTGGCAATGAGCAGTTCTTC,CASRRTSGNEQFF
TRBV6-1,NA,NA,TRBJ1-1,TGTGCCAGCAGTGAAGTCGTGGGGAGACTGACGAACACTGAAGCTTTCTTT,CASSEVVGRLTNTEAFF
TRBV4-1,NA,large,TRBJ2-7,TGCGCCAGCAGCCAAGATGACCCCGCCTACGAGCAGTACTTC,CASSQDDPAYEQYF
TRBV5-1,TRBD2,NA,TRBJ2-5,TGCGCCAGCAGCTTGCTAGCGGGGCCCCAAGAGACCCAGTACTTC,CASSLLAGPQETQYF
TRBV27,TRBD1,NA,TRBJ2-1,TGTGCCAGCAGTTTAACCCAGGGGGCGCAGTTCTTC,CASSLTQGAQFF
TRBV5-6,NA,NA,TRBJ2-6,TGTGCCAGCAGCTTGTCACAGCTTTCCCTCTCTGGGGCCAACGTCCTGACTTTC,CASSLSQLSLSGANVLTF
TRBV4-1,NA,NA,TRBJ2-1,TGCGCCAGCAGGTCGGGAGATTTCAATGAGCAGTTCTTC,CASRSGDFNEQFF
TRBV11-2,NA,NA,TRBJ2-7,TGTGCCAGCAGCTTAGGAGGTGGATACTCCTACGAGCAGTACTTC,CASSLGGGYSYEQYF
TRBV4-3,NA,NA,TRBJ2-7,TGCGCCAGCAGCCAAGATAGCGTTCCTCCCTCCTCCTACGAGCAGTACTTC,CASSQDSVPPSSYEQYF
TRBV23-1,TRBD1,NA,TRBJ2-7,TGCGCCAGCAGTCAACTCCCGGGACAGGGGGCCTACGAGCAGTACTTC,CASSQLPGQGAYEQYF
TRBV19,NA,NA,TRBJ1-2,TGTGCCAGTAGTATTTTCTGGGCCAACTCCTATGGCTACACCTTC,CASSIFWANSYGYTF
TRBV2,NA,once,TRBJ2-6,TGTGCCAGCAGTGAGCTCGACTCTGGGGCCAACGTCCTGACTTTC,CASSELDSGANVLTF
TRBV6-5,NA,NA,TRBJ1-1,TGTGCCAGCAGTTATCGGGGAGGGAACACTGAAGCTTTCTTT,CASSYRGGNTEAFF
TRBV30,TRBD1,NA,TRBJ2-7,TGTGCCTGGATCCCGGTGGGACAGGGGGCTTACGAGCAGTACTTC,CAWIPVGQGAYEQYF
TRBV5-6,NA,NA,TRBJ1-2,TGTGCCAGCAGCTTGGCCTCCCCGGCAGGCCCCTATGGCTACACCTTC,CASSLASPAGPYGYTF
TRBV5-6,NA,NA,TRBJ1-1,TGTGCCAGCAGCTTGGATAGGGGGGTCCGCGCTTTCTTT,CASSLDRGVRAFF
TRBV4-2,NA,NA,TRBJ1-4,TGTGCCAGCAGCCGGCCAGGACAGTTCCTATCAACTAATGAAAAACTGTTTTTT,CASSRPGQFLSTNEKLFF
TRBV4-2,NA,once,TRBJ2-7,TGTGCCAGCAGCCAAGAATCAGGGGGGGACGAGCAGTACTTC,CASSQESGGDEQYF
TRBV6-6,TRBD1,NA,TRBJ1-2,TGTGCCAGCAGTTACGAGACAGGGGGCTACTATGGCTACACCTTC,CASSYETGGYYGYTF
TRBV6-6,NA,NA,TRBJ1-1,TGTGCCAGCAGTTTCAGGGTGGTAGACACTGAAGCTTTCTTT,CASSFRVVDTEAFF
TRBV9,TRBD2,NA,TRBJ2-1,TGTGCCAGCAGCGTAGCAGAATCTAGCGGCACATACAATGAGCAGTTCTTC,CASSVAESSGTYNEQFF
TRBV7-9,TRBD1,NA,TRBJ2-2,TGTGCCAGCAGCACACTGGGACAGGGGTTCACCGGGGAGCTGTTTTTT,CASSTLGQGFTGELFF
TRBV6-6,NA,once,TRBJ2-7,TGTGCCAGCAGCGCCGTCAGGACAGCAGCCTACGAGCAGTACTTC,CASSAVRTAAYEQYF
TRBV29-1,NA,NA,TRBJ1-1,TGCAGCGTTGGGGTTAACACTGAAGCTTTCTTT,CSVGVNTEAFF
TRBV11-2,NA,NA,TRBJ2-1,TGTGCCAGCAGCTGGGCGCTGGGGGGTTACAATGAGCAGTTCTTC,CASSWALGGYNEQFF
TRBV7-9,NA,few,TRBJ1-4,TGTGCCAGCAGCTGGACGCTCCGAGTGTTAACTAATGAAAAACTGTTTTTT,CASSWTLRVLTNEKLFF
TRBV4-3,TRBD1,NA,TRBJ1-2,TGCGCCAGCAGCCCCAGGATGACAGGGGTTAGTTTAGGCGACTATGGCTACACCTTC,CASSPRMTGVSLGDYGYTF
TRBV18,NA,NA,TRBJ2-7,TGTGCCAGCTCACCGTCGGGGGGCGCTTCGTTCGAGCAGTACTTC,CASSPSGGASFEQYF
TRBV4-1,NA,once,TRBJ2-7,TGCGCCAGCAGCCAAGAGCCGGGGGAATTATGGTACGAGCAGTACTTC,CASSQEPGELWYEQYF
TRBV6-1,NA,NA,TRBJ2-7,TGTGCCAGCAGTGAATGGGCCGCTTTATTCTACGAGCAGTACTTC,CASSEWAALFYEQYF
TRBV27,NA,NA,TRBJ2-7,TGTGCCAGCAGTTTCGAGGGCTTCTCCTACGAGCAGTACTTC,CASSFEGFSYEQYF
TRBV7-9,NA,NA,TRBJ1-2,TGTGCCAGCACCTTATCCGTGGGGCAGGACAGCTATGGCTACACCTTC,CASTLSVGQDSYGYTF
TRBV7-9,NA,NA,TRBJ2-7,TGTGCCAGCAGCTCGGGCATAAGGACCTACGAGCAGTACTTC,CASSSGIRTYEQYF
TRBV13,NA,NA,TRBJ1-1,TGTGCCAGCAGCCGTACCGGGACCCTGGACACTGAAGCTTTCTTT,CASSRTGTLDTEAFF
TRBV9,NA,NA,TRBJ2-7,TGTGCCAGCAGCGCGCAGGGTTTTAACGAGCAGTACTTC,CASSAQGFNEQYF
TRBV9,NA,once,TRBJ1-4,TGTGCCAGCAGCTCCAGGACGGAAAATGAAAAACTGTTTTTT,CASSSRTENEKLFF
TRBV29-1,TRBD1,NA,TRBJ1-5,TGCAGCGCTGGGACAGGCCTAAATCAGCCCCAGCATTTT,CSAGTGLNQPQHF
TRBV7-9,TRBD2,once,TRBJ2-3,TGTGCCAGCAGCTTAGCCCAGCGGGGGGTGGATACGCAGTATTTT,CASSLAQRGVDTQYF
TRBV6-4,NA,NA,TRBJ1-3,TGTGCCAGCAGTCCTCTGAAAAGGACCTCCACTCAATTCTCTGGAAACACCATATATTTT,CASSPLKRTSTQFSGNTIYF
TRBV7-9,NA,NA,TRBJ1-1,TGTGCCAGCAGCTTGTGGGGGAACACTGAAGCTTTCTTT,CASSLWGNTEAFF
TRBV5-1,TRBD1,NA,TRBJ1-6,TGCGCCAGCAGCTTGGGACAGGGGGCTTCACCCCTCCACTTT,CASSLGQGASPLHF
TRBV7-3,NA,NA,TRBJ2-2,TGTGCCAGCAGCTGGGGGGACACCGGGGAGCTGTTTTTT,CASSWGDTGELFF
TRBV11-3,TRBD1,NA,TRBJ1-1,TGTGCCAGCAGCTTACTTCCACAGGGGCGGAACACTGAAGCTTTCTTT,CASSLLPQGRNTEAFF
TRBV9,NA,NA,TRBJ1-6,TGTGCCAGCAGCGTAGTGGGATCGGGTTCACCCCTCCACTTT,CASSVVGSGSPLHF
TRBV19,TRBD2,NA,TRBJ2-1,TGTGCCAGTAGTACGGCACTGACGGGACTAGATTTGAATGAGCAGTTCTTC,CASSTALTGLDLNEQFF
TRBV7-8,TRBD1,once,TRBJ1-5,TGTGCCAGCAGCTCCCGAGGGCCAGGGGGGAATCAGCCCCAGCATTTT,CASSSRGPGGNQPQHF
TRBV20-1,TRBD1,NA,TRBJ1-1,TGCAGTGTTAAGGACAGGACAGCTTTCTTT,CSVKDRTAFF
TRBV4-3,NA,NA,TRBJ2-7,TGCGCCAGCAGCCAAGATAGGGGCTCCTACGGGCAGTACTTC,CASSQDRGSYGQYF
TRBV7-8,TRBD1,NA,TRBJ2-3,TGTGCCAGCAGCGACCTTAGGGACAGGGTTTCAGATACGCAGTATTTT,CASSDLRDRVSDTQYF
TRBV11-2,NA,few,TRBJ1-1,TGTGCCAGCAGCTTGGACAGCATGAACACTGAAGCTTTCTTT,CASSLDSMNTEAFF
TRBV27,TRBD2,NA,TRBJ2-6,TGTGCCAGCAGTTTATCGAGCGGGACTGGGGCCAACGTCCTGACTTTC,CASSLSSGTGANVLTF
TRBV30,TRBD1,NA,TRBJ1-2,TGTGCCTGGAGTGTACAGGGGGCATGGTATGGCTACACCTTC,CAWSVQGAWYGYTF
TRBV19,NA,NA,TRBJ2-7,TGTGCCAGTAGTTTGCAGGGACGGGACGAGCAGTACTTC,CASSLQGRDEQYF
TRBV11-2,NA,NA,TRBJ2-1,TGTGCCAGCAGCTTAGGTTACAATGAGCAGTTCTTC,CASSLGYNEQFF
TRBV25-1,TRBD1,NA,TRBJ1-1,TGTGCCAGCCAAGACAGGGAACCTGAAGCTTTCTTT,CASQDREPEAFF
TRBV4-1,NA,NA,TRBJ2-7,TGCGCCAGCAGCGCTCTGGGGGGCGCCTACGAGCAGTACTTC,CASSALGGAYEQYF
TRBV27,NA,NA,TRBJ1-5,TGTGCCAGCAGTTTTGGGGGGATTAGCAATCAGCCCCAGCATTTT,CASSFGGISNQPQHF
TRBV13,NA,NA,TRBJ2-5,TGTGCCAGCAGCTTAGCATTGGGCGCTAAAGAGACCCAGTACTTC,CASSLALGAKETQYF
TRBV4-3,NA,once,TRBJ2-1,TGCGCCAGCAGCCAAGATAGCGTCAGGTCCTACAATGAGCAGTTCTTC,CASSQDSVRSYNEQFF